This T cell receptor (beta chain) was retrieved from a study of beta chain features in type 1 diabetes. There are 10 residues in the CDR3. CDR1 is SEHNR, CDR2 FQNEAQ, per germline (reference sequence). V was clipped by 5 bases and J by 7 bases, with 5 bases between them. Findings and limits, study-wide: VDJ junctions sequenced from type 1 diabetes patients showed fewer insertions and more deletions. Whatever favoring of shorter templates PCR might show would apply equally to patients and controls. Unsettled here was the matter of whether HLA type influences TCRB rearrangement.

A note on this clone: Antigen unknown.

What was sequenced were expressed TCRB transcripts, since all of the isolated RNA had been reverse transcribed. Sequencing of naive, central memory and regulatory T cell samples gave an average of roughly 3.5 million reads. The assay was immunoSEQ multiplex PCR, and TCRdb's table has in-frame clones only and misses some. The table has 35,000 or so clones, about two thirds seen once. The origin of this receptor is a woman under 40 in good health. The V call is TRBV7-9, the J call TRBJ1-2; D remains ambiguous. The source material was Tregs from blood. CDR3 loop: CASSPVGYTF. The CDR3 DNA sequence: TGTGCCAGCAGCCCCGTTGGCTACACCTTC. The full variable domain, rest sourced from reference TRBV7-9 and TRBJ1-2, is DTGVSQNPRHKITKRGQNVTFRCDPISEHNRLYWYRQTLGQGPEFLTYFQNEAQLEKSRLLSDRFSAERPKGSFSTLEIQRTEQGDSAMYLCASSPVGYTFGSGTRLTVV.